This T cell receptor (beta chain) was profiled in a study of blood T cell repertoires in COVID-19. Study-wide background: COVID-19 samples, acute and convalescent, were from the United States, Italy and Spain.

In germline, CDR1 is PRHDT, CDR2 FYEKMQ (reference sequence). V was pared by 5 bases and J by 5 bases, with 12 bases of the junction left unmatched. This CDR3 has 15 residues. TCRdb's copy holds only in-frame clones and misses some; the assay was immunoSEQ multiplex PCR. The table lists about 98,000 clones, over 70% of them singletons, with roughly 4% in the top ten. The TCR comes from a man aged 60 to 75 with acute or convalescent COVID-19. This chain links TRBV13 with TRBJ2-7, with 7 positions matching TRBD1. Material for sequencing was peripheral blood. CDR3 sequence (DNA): TGTGCCAGCAGCGACAGGAGACTGACAGGGCACGAGCAGTACTTC. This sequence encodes CASSDRRLTGHEQYF.